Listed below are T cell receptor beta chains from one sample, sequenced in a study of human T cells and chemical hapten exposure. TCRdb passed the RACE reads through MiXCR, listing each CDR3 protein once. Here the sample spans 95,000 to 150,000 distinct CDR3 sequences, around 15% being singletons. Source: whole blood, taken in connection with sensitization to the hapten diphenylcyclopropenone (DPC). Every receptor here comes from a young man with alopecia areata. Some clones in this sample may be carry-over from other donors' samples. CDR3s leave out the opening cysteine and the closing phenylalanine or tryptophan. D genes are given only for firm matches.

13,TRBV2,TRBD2,ASSQGSGGAHEQF
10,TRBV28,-,ASRQGFYGYT
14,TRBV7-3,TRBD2,ASSLEALAALNEQF
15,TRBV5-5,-,ASSLTWLPSFKDTQY
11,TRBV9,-,ASSVYHRDEAF
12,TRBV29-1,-,SGVRGAPGAEAF
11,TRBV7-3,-,ASSSRQNTEAF
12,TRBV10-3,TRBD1,AIRQTGLGQPQH
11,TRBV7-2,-,ASSFYGYTEAF
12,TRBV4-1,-,ASSQDRLAYEQY
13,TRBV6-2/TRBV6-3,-,ASSKTAASYNEQF
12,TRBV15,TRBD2,ATSRAGGEETQY
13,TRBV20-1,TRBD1,SAVPGTGGDYGYT
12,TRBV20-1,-,SAKKEGADTEAF
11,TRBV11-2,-,ASSALRDNEQF
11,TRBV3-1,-,ASISRLAGELF
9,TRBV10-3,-,AISELAEQF
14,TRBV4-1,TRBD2,ASSQEGGGLYNEQF
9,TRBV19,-,GTGSGGELF
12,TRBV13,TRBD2,ASSLALAGTEQY
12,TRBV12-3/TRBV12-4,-,ASSLVRGKDEQF
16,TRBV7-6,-,ASSLASLGQQRPREQY
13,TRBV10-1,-,ASNQRESLQETQY
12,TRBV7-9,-,ASSNRVQDHEQY
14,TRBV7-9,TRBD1,ASSPADRTYNSPLH
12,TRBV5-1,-,ASSLPGAGETQY
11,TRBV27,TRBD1,ASRGQRDSPLH
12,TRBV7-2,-,ASSLEWQTDTQY
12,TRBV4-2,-,ASSQDGEGETQY
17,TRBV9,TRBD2,ASSPSIAGGRTNTGELF
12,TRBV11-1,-,ASSADRWNTEAF
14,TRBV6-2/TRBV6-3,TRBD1,ASSYPGEGASTEAF
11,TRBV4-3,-,ASSRTANQPQH
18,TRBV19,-,ASSTPPPGPDGLDTGELF
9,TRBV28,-,ASIGQPEAF
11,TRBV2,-,ASSYLQGEKLF
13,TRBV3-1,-,ASSQGARANTEAF
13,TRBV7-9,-,ASSLGGTPYNEQF
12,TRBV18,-,ASSPVQGDYGYT
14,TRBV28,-,ASRIGARGVSAEAF
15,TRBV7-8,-,ASSPARMGFHTDTQY
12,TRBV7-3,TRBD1,ASSWTGSTDTQY
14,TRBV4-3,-,ASSQDGTGGGNTQY
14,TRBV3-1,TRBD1,ASSRGTGIMNTEAF
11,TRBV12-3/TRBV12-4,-,ASSLTENSPLH
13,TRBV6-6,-,ASSYSRDRGDTQY
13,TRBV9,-,ASSGEDIYNSPLH
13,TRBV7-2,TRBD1,ASSLVQGTNYGYT
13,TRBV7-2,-,ASRPDRILNTEAF
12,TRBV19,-,ASSIRAANQPQH
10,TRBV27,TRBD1,ASSHRGAEAF
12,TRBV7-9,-,ASSLAKIQETQY
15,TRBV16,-,ASSQSAFTANTGELF
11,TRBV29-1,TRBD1,SDTGGLDYGYT
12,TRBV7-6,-,ASSLVTDLSIQY